This T cell receptor beta chain was captured by sequencing in a study of blood T cell repertoires in COVID-19. Under the authors' procedure: Reference gene primer amplification gave nucleated cell count estimates. The assay was immunoSEQ multiplex PCR, and TCRdb's table has in-frame clones only and misses some. The DNA was the basis for D and trimming; V, J and clone size are from that table. The sample yields 150,000 or so clones, around four fifths seen once. Germline values: CDR1 SQVTM, CDR2 ANQGSEA. Trimming shortened V by 4 bases and J by 6 bases, and 12 bases separated the two germline ends. The CDR3 contains 13 residues. A single count supports this clone.

The sequence was obtained from a woman in her 50s in a cohort exposed to, infected with or recovered from COVID-19 (not recorded which). V and J are TRBV29-1 and TRBJ2-2; D is ambiguous. What was sequenced was PBMCs or T cells enriched from blood (not recorded which). The CDR3 loop reads CSVGSNAAGELFF. The CDR3 coding sequence is TGCAGCGTTGGTTCAAATGCGGCCGGGGAGCTGTTTTTT.